This TCR beta chain was sequenced for a study of cytomegalovirus exposure and HLA in healthy donors. General study findings and limits: Follow-up analysis later connected one missense variant in DCLRE1C with trimming of TCR beta V- and J-genes. Rare TCR sequences dominated, though some public TCRs recurred in many donors. Follow-up analysis seemed to connect common viral pathogens with several of the most significant clusters identified. Researchers had no immune exposure information except CMV serostatus available.

Germline lookup yields CDR1 SGHTA and CDR2 FQGNSA. CDR3 length: 16 amino acids. V gave up 3 bases and J gave up 8 bases; unmatched junction bases: 9. The PCR made use of 60 Vbeta and 13 Jbeta primers. The table came from immunoSEQ multiplex PCR; TCRdb's copy has only in-frame clones and leaves some out. This sample has fewer than 150,000 clones, with over 60% found just once. This clone occurred a few times. Its cognate antigen is unknown. Sequences were obtained from PBMCs. This sequence originates from a woman in her thirties or forties in good health and CMV-seropositive. The V gene is TRBV7-2, the J gene TRBJ1-6; 8 nucleotides agree with TRBD1. The CDR3 region has the DNA TGTGCCAGCAGCTTGATACTGGACAGGGAGGATTCACCCCTCCACTTT. Its translation: CASSLILDREDSPLHF.